The following is a T cell receptor beta chain sequence with its context. The data were produced by immunoSEQ multiplex PCR, yet TCRdb's version contains in-frame clones alone and is incomplete. The repertoire consists of around 66,000 clones, with 75% to 95% occurring once and the leading ten covering 1% to 1.5%. The CDR3 length is 14 residues. Per germline, CDR1 SGHDT and CDR2 YYEEEE. Trimming pared 1 base from V and 1 base from J, leaving 6 bases between. This sample is drawn from a study of T cell changes during pregnancy in multiple sclerosis. Specimen: peripheral blood, collected after pregnancy. This TCR derives from a female donor in good health, enrolled as a control in a pregnancy study. The rearrangement links TRBV5-6 to TRBJ1-5; D is unclear. Here the CDR3 DNA reads TGTGCCAGCAGCTTGATAGCGAGCAATCAGCCCCAGCATTTT. This sequence encodes CASSLIASNQPQHF.